Listed below are T cell receptor beta chains from one sample, sequenced in a study of blood T cell repertoires in COVID-19. Sequencing used immunoSEQ multiplex PCR; TCRdb keeps in-frame clones, though not all of them. Of over 70,000 clones detected, around 83% appear once; the ten largest clones hold 6.5% to 7.5%. Sequencing was performed on peripheral blood. The receptors were gathered from a man younger than 45 with COVID-19, enrolled during active disease. Both conserved end residues are part of each CDR3. A D gene is named only where the DNA matches it firmly. Only part of the rows carry a size: once, few, many, or a class if the clone is expanded.

v_gene: TRBV5-8
d_gene: NA
j_gene: TRBJ1-1
abundance: NA
CDR3aa: CASSPEGDTEAFF
CDR3nt: TGTGCCAGCAGTCCCGAGGGGGACACTGAAGCTTTCTTT

v_gene: TRBV9
d_gene: TRBD1
j_gene: TRBJ2-7
abundance: NA
CDR3aa: CASSVEQGPDEQYF
CDR3nt: TGTGCCAGCAGCGTAGAACAGGGGCCGGACGAGCAGTACTTC

v_gene: TRBV6-2/TRBV6-3
d_gene: NA
j_gene: TRBJ1-3
abundance: NA
CDR3aa: CASSPPGTTDTIYF
CDR3nt: TGTGCCAGCAGCCCCCCCGGGACAACTGACACCATATATTTT

v_gene: TRBV3-1/TRBV3-2
d_gene: TRBD1
j_gene: TRBJ1-2
abundance: once
CDR3aa: CASSRLEGASGYTF
CDR3nt: TGTGCCAGCAGCCGTCTAGAGGGGGCAAGCGGCTACACCTTC

v_gene: TRBV18
d_gene: NA
j_gene: TRBJ1-2
abundance: NA
CDR3aa: CASSPEQGGYGYTF
CDR3nt: TGTGCCAGCTCACCTGAACAGGGTGGCTATGGCTACACCTTC

v_gene: TRBV6-5
d_gene: TRBD2
j_gene: TRBJ2-7
abundance: few
CDR3aa: CASSYSLAGRSYEQYF
CDR3nt: TGTGCCAGCAGTTACTCACTAGCGGGCCGCTCCTACGAGCAGTACTTC

v_gene: TRBV9
d_gene: NA
j_gene: TRBJ2-6
abundance: NA
CDR3aa: CASSTSSGANVLTF
CDR3nt: TGTGCCAGCAGCACTAGCTCTGGGGCCAACGTCCTGACTTTC

v_gene: TRBV7-2
d_gene: TRBD1
j_gene: TRBJ2-1
abundance: NA
CDR3aa: CASSLEGGGNEQFF
CDR3nt: TGTGCCAGCAGCTTAGAAGGGGGCGGAAATGAGCAGTTCTTC

v_gene: TRBV5-6
d_gene: TRBD1
j_gene: TRBJ1-2
abundance: NA
CDR3aa: CASSHDRESNYGYTF
CDR3nt: TGTGCCAGCTCCCATGACAGGGAATCGAACTATGGCTACACCTTC

v_gene: TRBV7-8
d_gene: NA
j_gene: TRBJ1-2
abundance: once
CDR3aa: CASSLGTDYGYTF
CDR3nt: TGTGCCAGCAGCTTAGGGACAGACTATGGCTACACCTTC

v_gene: TRBV24-1
d_gene: NA
j_gene: TRBJ2-1
abundance: NA
CDR3aa: CATSDSDRSSYNEQFF
CDR3nt: TGTGCCACCAGTGATTCCGACAGGAGCTCCTACAATGAGCAGTTCTTC

v_gene: TRBV6-5
d_gene: NA
j_gene: TRBJ2-3
abundance: NA
CDR3aa: CASSYGPPDTQYF
CDR3nt: TGTGCCAGCAGTTACGGCCCACCAGATACGCAGTATTTT

v_gene: TRBV6-2/TRBV6-3
d_gene: NA
j_gene: TRBJ1-5
abundance: once
CDR3aa: CASSYDRFNQPQHF
CDR3nt: TGTGCCAGCAGTTACGACAGATTCAATCAGCCCCAGCATTTT

v_gene: TRBV5-1
d_gene: TRBD1
j_gene: TRBJ1-5
abundance: few
CDR3aa: CASSQGDSGNQPQHF
CDR3nt: TGCGCCAGCAGCCAAGGGGACAGCGGCAATCAGCCCCAGCATTTT

v_gene: TRBV18
d_gene: TRBD1
j_gene: TRBJ2-7
abundance: NA
CDR3aa: CASSPGTGAYEQYF
CDR3nt: TGTGCCAGCTCCCCCGGGACAGGGGCCTACGAGCAGTACTTC

v_gene: TRBV30
d_gene: TRBD1
j_gene: TRBJ1-5
abundance: once
CDR3aa: CAWSLQGGQPQHF
CDR3nt: TGTGCCTGGAGTTTGCAGGGGGGTCAGCCCCAGCATTTT

v_gene: TRBV14
d_gene: NA
j_gene: TRBJ1-2
abundance: NA
CDR3aa: CASSPLHRVLYGYTF
CDR3nt: TGTGCCAGCAGCCCCCTCCACAGGGTACTTTATGGCTACACCTTC

v_gene: TRBV5-1
d_gene: NA
j_gene: TRBJ2-3
abundance: NA
CDR3aa: CASRSGDTQYF
CDR3nt: TGCGCCAGCAGATCAGGGGATACGCAGTATTTT

v_gene: TRBV14
d_gene: NA
j_gene: TRBJ1-1
abundance: NA
CDR3aa: CASSRVNTEAFF
CDR3nt: TGTGCCAGCAGCCGAGTGAACACTGAAGCTTTCTTT

v_gene: TRBV30
d_gene: NA
j_gene: TRBJ1-1
abundance: NA
CDR3aa: CAWSFSGVSTEAFF
CDR3nt: TGTGCCTGGAGTTTTTCAGGGGTAAGCACTGAAGCTTTCTTT

v_gene: TRBV27
d_gene: TRBD2
j_gene: TRBJ2-1
abundance: NA
CDR3aa: CASSPPGLASNEQFF
CDR3nt: TGTGCCAGCAGCCCACCGGGACTAGCCTCCAATGAGCAGTTCTTC

v_gene: TRBV2
d_gene: TRBD2
j_gene: TRBJ2-5
abundance: NA
CDR3aa: CASSGPAGGRETQYF
CDR3nt: TGTGCCAGCAGTGGTCCAGCGGGAGGCCGAGAGACCCAGTACTTC

v_gene: TRBV6-2/TRBV6-3
d_gene: NA
j_gene: TRBJ2-7
abundance: NA
CDR3aa: CASSSPGRALEQYF
CDR3nt: TGTGCCAGCAGTTCCCCCGGGCGGGCCCTTGAGCAGTACTTC

v_gene: TRBV2
d_gene: NA
j_gene: TRBJ1-1
abundance: NA
CDR3aa: CASAGEVLNTEAFF
CDR3nt: TGTGCCAGCGCGGGGGAAGTACTGAACACTGAAGCTTTCTTT

v_gene: TRBV7-9
d_gene: TRBD2
j_gene: TRBJ2-5
abundance: NA
CDR3aa: CASNPGLAVETQYF
CDR3nt: TGTGCCAGCAACCCCGGGCTAGCGGTAGAGACCCAGTACTTC

v_gene: TRBV10-3
d_gene: TRBD1
j_gene: TRBJ2-7
abundance: many
CDR3aa: CAISERQDRGIEQYF
CDR3nt: TGTGCCATCAGTGAGCGCCAGGACAGGGGGATTGAGCAGTACTTC

v_gene: TRBV19
d_gene: TRBD1
j_gene: TRBJ2-7
abundance: NA
CDR3aa: CASSPRGGTGGYEQYF
CDR3nt: TGTGCCAGTAGTCCACGAGGGGGGACAGGCGGTTACGAGCAGTACTTC

v_gene: TRBV15
d_gene: TRBD2
j_gene: TRBJ2-7
abundance: NA
CDR3aa: CATSLAGGAHEQYF
CDR3nt: TGTGCCACCAGCTTAGCGGGAGGTGCCCACGAGCAGTACTTC

v_gene: TRBV19
d_gene: NA
j_gene: TRBJ2-6
abundance: NA
CDR3aa: CASSSPRGAGNSGANVLTF
CDR3nt: TGTGCCAGTAGTTCCCCCCGTGGGGCAGGCAACTCTGGGGCCAACGTCCTGACTTTC

v_gene: TRBV6-1
d_gene: NA
j_gene: TRBJ2-7
abundance: NA
CDR3aa: CASSPRSYEQYF
CDR3nt: TGTGCCAGCAGTCCGCGGAGCTACGAGCAGTACTTC

v_gene: TRBV11-2
d_gene: NA
j_gene: TRBJ2-7
abundance: NA
CDR3aa: CASSLGGSGYEQYF
CDR3nt: TGTGCCAGCAGCTTAGGGGGTAGCGGTTACGAGCAGTACTTC

v_gene: TRBV7-2
d_gene: NA
j_gene: TRBJ2-2
abundance: NA
CDR3aa: CASSLVWTGTRELFF
CDR3nt: TGTGCCAGCAGCTTAGTGTGGACAGGGACTAGGGAGCTGTTTTTT

v_gene: TRBV3-1/TRBV3-2
d_gene: NA
j_gene: TRBJ1-2
abundance: NA
CDR3aa: CASSLQRANYGYTF
CDR3nt: TGTGCCAGCAGCCTCCAACGGGCTAACTATGGCTACACCTTC

v_gene: TRBV11-2
d_gene: NA
j_gene: TRBJ2-7
abundance: NA
CDR3aa: CASSPSGSHEQYF
CDR3nt: TGTGCCAGCAGCCCATCCGGGTCCCACGAGCAGTACTTC

v_gene: TRBV24-1
d_gene: NA
j_gene: TRBJ2-1
abundance: NA
CDR3aa: CATSDHNRGSYNEQFF
CDR3nt: TGTGCCACCAGTGACCACAACCGAGGGTCCTACAATGAGCAGTTCTTC

v_gene: TRBV28
d_gene: NA
j_gene: TRBJ1-4
abundance: NA
CDR3aa: CASSSRDAEGINEKLFF
CDR3nt: TGTGCCAGCAGTTCGAGAGACGCAGAGGGTATTAATGAAAAACTGTTTTTT

v_gene: TRBV28
d_gene: TRBD1
j_gene: TRBJ1-1
abundance: NA
CDR3aa: CASSSFRIDRGNTEAFF
CDR3nt: TGTGCCAGCAGTTCCTTCCGAATTGACAGGGGGAACACTGAAGCTTTCTTT

v_gene: TRBV27
d_gene: NA
j_gene: TRBJ2-7
abundance: once
CDR3aa: CASSTRTADYEQYF
CDR3nt: TGTGCCAGCAGTACCAGGACAGCTGACTACGAGCAGTACTTC

v_gene: TRBV19
d_gene: NA
j_gene: TRBJ1-1
abundance: NA
CDR3aa: CASSLRGLMNTEAFF
CDR3nt: TGTGCCAGTAGTCTCCGGGGATTGATGAACACTGAAGCTTTCTTT

v_gene: TRBV10-3
d_gene: NA
j_gene: TRBJ2-1
abundance: once
CDR3aa: CATSLERDNEQFF
CDR3nt: TGTGCCACCTCGTTGGAGCGGGACAATGAGCAGTTCTTC

v_gene: TRBV6-4
d_gene: TRBD2
j_gene: TRBJ2-1
abundance: many
CDR3aa: CASSGTSGEYNEQFF
CDR3nt: TGTGCCAGCAGTGGGACTAGCGGCGAATACAATGAGCAGTTCTTC

v_gene: TRBV2
d_gene: TRBD1
j_gene: TRBJ2-3
abundance: NA
CDR3aa: CASKSGGGSDTQYF
CDR3nt: TGTGCCAGCAAGTCAGGGGGCGGCTCAGATACGCAGTATTTT

v_gene: TRBV18
d_gene: TRBD1
j_gene: TRBJ1-1
abundance: NA
CDR3aa: CASSPTLDRMNTEAFF
CDR3nt: TGTGCCAGCTCACCTACTCTGGACAGGATGAACACTGAAGCTTTCTTT

v_gene: TRBV10-3
d_gene: TRBD2
j_gene: TRBJ2-1
abundance: few
CDR3aa: CAIRGLADNEQFF
CDR3nt: TGTGCCATCCGGGGACTAGCGGACAATGAGCAGTTCTTC

v_gene: TRBV19
d_gene: TRBD1
j_gene: TRBJ1-6
abundance: few
CDR3aa: CASKTTGVTNSPLHF
CDR3nt: TGTGCCAGTAAAACTACAGGGGTTACAAATTCACCCCTCCACTTT

v_gene: TRBV27
d_gene: NA
j_gene: TRBJ2-7
abundance: NA
CDR3aa: CASSSFGRGYEQYF
CDR3nt: TGTGCCAGCAGTTCCTTTGGCAGGGGCTACGAGCAGTACTTC

v_gene: TRBV18
d_gene: TRBD1
j_gene: TRBJ1-5
abundance: NA
CDR3aa: CASSPPGQGIQPQHF
CDR3nt: TGTGCCAGCTCACCGCCGGGACAGGGAATTCAGCCCCAGCATTTT

v_gene: TRBV28
d_gene: NA
j_gene: TRBJ2-3
abundance: NA
CDR3aa: CASTRRLGADTQYF
CDR3nt: TGTGCCAGCACCCGAAGACTAGGCGCAGATACGCAGTATTTT